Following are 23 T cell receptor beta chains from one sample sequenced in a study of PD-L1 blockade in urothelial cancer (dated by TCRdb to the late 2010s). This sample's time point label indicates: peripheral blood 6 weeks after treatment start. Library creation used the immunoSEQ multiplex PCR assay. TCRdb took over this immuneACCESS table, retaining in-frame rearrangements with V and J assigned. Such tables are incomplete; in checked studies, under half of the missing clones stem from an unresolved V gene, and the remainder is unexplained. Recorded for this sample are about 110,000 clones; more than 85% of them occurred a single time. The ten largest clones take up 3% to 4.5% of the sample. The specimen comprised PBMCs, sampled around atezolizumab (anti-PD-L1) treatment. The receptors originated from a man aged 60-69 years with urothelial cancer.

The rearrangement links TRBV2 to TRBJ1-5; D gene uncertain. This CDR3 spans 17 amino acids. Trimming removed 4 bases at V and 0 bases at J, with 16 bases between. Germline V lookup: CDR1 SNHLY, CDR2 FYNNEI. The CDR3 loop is CASSGHGPQASNQPQHF. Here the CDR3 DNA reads TGTGCCAGCAGTGGACATGGCCCCCAAGCTAGCAATCAGCCCCAGCATTTT.

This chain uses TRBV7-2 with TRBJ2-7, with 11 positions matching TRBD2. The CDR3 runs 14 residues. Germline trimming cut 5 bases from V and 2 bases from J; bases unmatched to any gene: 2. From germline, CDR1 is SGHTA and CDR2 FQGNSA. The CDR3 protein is CASSRSGGAYEQYF. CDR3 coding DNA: TGTGCCAGCAGCCGTAGCGGGGGGGCCTACGAGCAGTACTTC. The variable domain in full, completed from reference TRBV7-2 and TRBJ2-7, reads GAGVSQSPSNKVTEKGKDVELRCDPISGHTALYWYRQSLGQGLEFLIYFQGNSAPDKSGLPSDRFSAERTGGSVSTLTIQRTQQEDSAVYLCASSRSGGAYEQYFGPGTRLTVT.

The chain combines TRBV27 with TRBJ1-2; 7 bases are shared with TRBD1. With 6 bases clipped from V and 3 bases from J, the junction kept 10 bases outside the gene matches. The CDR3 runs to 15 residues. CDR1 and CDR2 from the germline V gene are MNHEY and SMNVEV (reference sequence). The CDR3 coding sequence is TGTGCCAGCAGCGTCCAGGGGGGTCTACACTATGGCTACACCTTC. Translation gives CASSVQGGLHYGYTF.

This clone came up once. CDR3: CATKDYTNYGYTF. CDR3 coding DNA: TGTGCCACGAAAGACTATACTAACTATGGCTACACCTTC. This chain connects TRBV6-5 to TRBJ1-2; D gene ambiguous. The CDR3 spans 13 residues. CDR1 and CDR2 (germline): MNHEY, SVGAGI. V was cut by 10 bases and J by 0 bases, with 12 bases left in between.

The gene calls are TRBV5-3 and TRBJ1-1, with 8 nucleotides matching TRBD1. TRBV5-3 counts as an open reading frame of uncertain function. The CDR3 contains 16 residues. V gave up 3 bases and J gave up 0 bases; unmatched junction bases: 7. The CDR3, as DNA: TGTGCCAGAAGCTCGGACAGGGCCGACATGAACACTGAAGCTTTCTTT. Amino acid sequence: CARSSDRADMNTEAFF.

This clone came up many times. This CDR3 is CASMAGGDASPLHF. In DNA, the CDR3 is TGTGCCAGCATGGCCGGCGGAGATGCTTCACCCCTCCACTTT. The chain joins TRBV2 to TRBJ1-6; D is ambiguous. The CDR3 totals 14 residues. Looked up from germline, CDR1 is SNHLY and CDR2 is FYNNEI. Trimming stripped 7 bases from V and 9 bases from J, with 16 bases between.

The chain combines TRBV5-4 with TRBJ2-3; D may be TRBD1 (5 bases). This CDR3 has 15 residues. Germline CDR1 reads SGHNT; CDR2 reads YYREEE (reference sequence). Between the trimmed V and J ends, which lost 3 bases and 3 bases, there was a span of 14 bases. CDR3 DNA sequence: TGTGCCAGCAGCTCCCCAGGCAGGGCGACAGATACGCAGTATTTT. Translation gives CASSSPGRATDTQYF.

The CDR3 loop is CASSPQQAITEAFF. CDR3 nucleotides: TGTGCCAGCAGCCCACAACAGGCGATCACTGAAGCTTTCTTT. This chain connects TRBV7-9 to TRBJ1-1; the D gene is possibly TRBD1 (5 bases). Germline CDR1 SEHNR, CDR2 FQNEAQ (reference sequence). Between the trimmed V and J ends, which lost 5 bases and 4 bases, there was a span of 14 bases. There are 14 residues in the CDR3.

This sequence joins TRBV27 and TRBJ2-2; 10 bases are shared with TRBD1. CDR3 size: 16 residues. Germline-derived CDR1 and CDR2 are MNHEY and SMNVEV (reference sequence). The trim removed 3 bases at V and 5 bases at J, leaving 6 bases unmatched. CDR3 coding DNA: TGTGCCAGCAGTTTGACAGGGGGCGCAGAGACCGGGGAGCTGTTTTTT. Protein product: CASSLTGGAETGELFF.

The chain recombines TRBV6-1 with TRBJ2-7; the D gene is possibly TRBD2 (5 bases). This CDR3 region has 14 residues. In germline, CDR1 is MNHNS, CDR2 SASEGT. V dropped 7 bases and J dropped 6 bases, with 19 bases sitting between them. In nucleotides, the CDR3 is TGTGCCAGCACAAAGGACTTGGTCTTGGGCGAGCAGTACTTC. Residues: CASTKDLVLGEQYF.

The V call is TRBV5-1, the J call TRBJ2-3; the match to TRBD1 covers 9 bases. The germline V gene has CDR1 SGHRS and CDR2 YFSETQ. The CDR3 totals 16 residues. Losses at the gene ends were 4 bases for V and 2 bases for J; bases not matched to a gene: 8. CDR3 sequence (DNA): TGCGCCAGCAGCCCGGGGACAGGGATGTCCACAGATACGCAGTATTTT. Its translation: CASSPGTGMSTDTQYF.

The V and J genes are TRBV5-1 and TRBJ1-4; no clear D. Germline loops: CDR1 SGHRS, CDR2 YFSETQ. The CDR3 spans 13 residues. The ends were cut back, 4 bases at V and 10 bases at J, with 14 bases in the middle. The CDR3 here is CASSLGRSGKLFF. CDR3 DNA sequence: TGCGCCAGCAGCCTTGGTAGGTCGGGAAAACTGTTTTTT.

This CDR3 is CSVAGGTGGLYSGNTIYF. The CDR3, as DNA: TGCAGCGTCGCGGGGGGGACAGGGGGCCTATACTCTGGAAACACCATATATTTT. The rearrangement links TRBV29-1 to TRBJ1-3; 12 positions match TRBD1. Germline V gene lookup returns CDR1 SQVTM and CDR2 ANQGSEA. V shed 6 bases, J shed 0 bases, and the junction held 12 bases outside the gene matches. This CDR3 is built from 18 residues.

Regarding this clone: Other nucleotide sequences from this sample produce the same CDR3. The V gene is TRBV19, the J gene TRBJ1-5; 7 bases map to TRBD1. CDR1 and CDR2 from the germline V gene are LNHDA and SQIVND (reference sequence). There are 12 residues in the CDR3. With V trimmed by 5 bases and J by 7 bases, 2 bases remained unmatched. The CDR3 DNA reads TGTGCCAGTAGTCCGACAGGGCAGCCCCAGCATTTT. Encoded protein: CASSPTGQPQHF.

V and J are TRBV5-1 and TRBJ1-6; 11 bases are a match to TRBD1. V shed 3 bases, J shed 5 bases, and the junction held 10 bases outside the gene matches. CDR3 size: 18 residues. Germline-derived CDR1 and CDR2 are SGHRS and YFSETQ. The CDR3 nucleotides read TGCGCCAGCAGCTCCGGGACAGGGGGTTTTGGGGATAATTCACCCCTCCACTTT. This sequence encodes CASSSGTGGFGDNSPLHF.

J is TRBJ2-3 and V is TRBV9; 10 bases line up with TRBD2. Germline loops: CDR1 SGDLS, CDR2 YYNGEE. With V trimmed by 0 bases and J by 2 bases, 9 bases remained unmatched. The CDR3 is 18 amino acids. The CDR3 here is CASSVGGLAGGSTDTQYF. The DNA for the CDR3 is TGTGCCAGCAGCGTAGGCGGTTTAGCGGGAGGCTCCACAGATACGCAGTATTTT.

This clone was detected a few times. CDR3 loop: CASSPPSVATNEKLFF. For the CDR3, the DNA is TGTGCCAGCTCACCCCCATCGGTAGCAACTAATGAAAAACTGTTTTTT. V and J are TRBV18 and TRBJ1-4; no reliable D call. The germline gives CDR1 KGHSH, CDR2 LQKENI. Trimming removed 3 bases at V and 0 bases at J, with 11 bases between. There are 16 residues in the CDR3.

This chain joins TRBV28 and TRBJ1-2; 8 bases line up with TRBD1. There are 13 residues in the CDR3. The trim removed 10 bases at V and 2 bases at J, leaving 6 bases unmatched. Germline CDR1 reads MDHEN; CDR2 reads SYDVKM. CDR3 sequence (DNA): TGTGCCACGCTACGACAGGGGAACTATGGCTACACCTTC. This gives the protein CATLRQGNYGYTF.

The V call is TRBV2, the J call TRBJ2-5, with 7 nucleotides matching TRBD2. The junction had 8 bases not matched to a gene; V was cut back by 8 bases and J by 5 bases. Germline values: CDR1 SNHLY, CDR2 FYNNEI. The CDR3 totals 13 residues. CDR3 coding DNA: TGTGCCAGCGGGGCGGGAGTGAGGGAGACCCAGTACTTC. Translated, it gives CASGAGVRETQYF.

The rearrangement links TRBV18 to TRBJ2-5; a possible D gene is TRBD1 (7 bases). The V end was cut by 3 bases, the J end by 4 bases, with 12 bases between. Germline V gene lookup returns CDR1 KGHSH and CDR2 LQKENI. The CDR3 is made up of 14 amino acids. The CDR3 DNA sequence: TGTGCCAGCTCACCCCAGGGGGGCCGAGAGACCCAGTACTTC. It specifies CASSPQGGRETQYF.

CDR3 amino acids: CASSQICGQGTYNEQFF. The CDR3 DNA reads as TGCGCCAGCAGTCAAATATGCGGACAGGGAACCTACAATGAGCAGTTCTTC. This chain uses TRBV23-1 with TRBJ2-1, with TRBD1 matching over 8 bases. TRBV23-1 is marked as an open reading frame, function uncertain. This CDR3 has 17 amino acids. Trimming at V came to 2 bases and at J to 2 bases, leaving 8 bases not matched to a gene.

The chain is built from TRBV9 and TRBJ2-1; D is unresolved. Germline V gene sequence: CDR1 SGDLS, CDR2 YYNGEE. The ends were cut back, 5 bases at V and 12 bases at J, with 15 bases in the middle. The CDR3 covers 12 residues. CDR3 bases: TGTGCCAGCAGTCTAGAGGCTGGCTCGCAGTTCTTC. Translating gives CASSLEAGSQFF.

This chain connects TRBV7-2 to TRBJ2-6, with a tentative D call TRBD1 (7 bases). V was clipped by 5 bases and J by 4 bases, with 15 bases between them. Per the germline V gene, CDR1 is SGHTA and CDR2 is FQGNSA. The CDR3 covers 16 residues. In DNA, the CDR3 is TGTGCCAGCAGCGCACAGGGGACTGCGGGGGCCAACGTCCTGACTTTC. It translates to CASSAQGTAGANVLTF.